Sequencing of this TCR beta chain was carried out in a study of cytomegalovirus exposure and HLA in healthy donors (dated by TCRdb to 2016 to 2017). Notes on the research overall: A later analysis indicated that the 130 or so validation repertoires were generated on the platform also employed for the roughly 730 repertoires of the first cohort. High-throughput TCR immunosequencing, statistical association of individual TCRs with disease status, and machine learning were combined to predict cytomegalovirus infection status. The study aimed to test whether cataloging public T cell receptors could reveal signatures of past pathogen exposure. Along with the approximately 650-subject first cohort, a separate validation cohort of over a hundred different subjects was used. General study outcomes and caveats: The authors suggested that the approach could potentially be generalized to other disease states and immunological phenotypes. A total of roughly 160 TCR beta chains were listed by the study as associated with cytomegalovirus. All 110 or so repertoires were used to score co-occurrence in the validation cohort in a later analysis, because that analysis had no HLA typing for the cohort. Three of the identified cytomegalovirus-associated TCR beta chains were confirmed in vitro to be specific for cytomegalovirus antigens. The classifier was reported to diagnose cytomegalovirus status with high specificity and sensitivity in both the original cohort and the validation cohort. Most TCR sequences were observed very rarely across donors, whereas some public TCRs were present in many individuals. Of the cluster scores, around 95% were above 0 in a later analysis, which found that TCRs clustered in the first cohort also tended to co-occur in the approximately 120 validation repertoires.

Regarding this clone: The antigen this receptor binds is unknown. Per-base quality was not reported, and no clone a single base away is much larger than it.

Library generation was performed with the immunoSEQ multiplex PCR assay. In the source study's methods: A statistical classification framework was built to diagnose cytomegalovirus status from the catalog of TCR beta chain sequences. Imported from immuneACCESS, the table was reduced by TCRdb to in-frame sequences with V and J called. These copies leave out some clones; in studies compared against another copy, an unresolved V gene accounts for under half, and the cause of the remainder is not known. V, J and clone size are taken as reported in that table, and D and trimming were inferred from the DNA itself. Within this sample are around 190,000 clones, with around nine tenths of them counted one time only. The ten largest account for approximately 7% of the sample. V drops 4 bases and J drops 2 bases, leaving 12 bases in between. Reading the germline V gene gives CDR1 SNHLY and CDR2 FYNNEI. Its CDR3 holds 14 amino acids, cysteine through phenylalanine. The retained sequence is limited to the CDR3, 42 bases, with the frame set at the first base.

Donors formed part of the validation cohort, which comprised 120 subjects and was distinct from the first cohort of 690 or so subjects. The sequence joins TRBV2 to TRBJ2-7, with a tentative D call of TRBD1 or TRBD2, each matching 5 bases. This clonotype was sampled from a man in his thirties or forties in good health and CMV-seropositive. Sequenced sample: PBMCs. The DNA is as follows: TGTGCCAGCAGTGTTCGGGACGGCCCCTACGAGCAGTACTTC. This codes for CASSVRDGPYEQYF. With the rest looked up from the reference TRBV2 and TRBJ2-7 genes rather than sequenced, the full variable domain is EPEVTQTPSHQVTQMGQEVILRCVPISNHLYFYWYRQILGQKVEFLVSFYNNEISEKSEIFDDQFSVERPDGSNFTLKIRSTKLEDSAMYFCASSVRDGPYEQYFGPGTRLTVT.